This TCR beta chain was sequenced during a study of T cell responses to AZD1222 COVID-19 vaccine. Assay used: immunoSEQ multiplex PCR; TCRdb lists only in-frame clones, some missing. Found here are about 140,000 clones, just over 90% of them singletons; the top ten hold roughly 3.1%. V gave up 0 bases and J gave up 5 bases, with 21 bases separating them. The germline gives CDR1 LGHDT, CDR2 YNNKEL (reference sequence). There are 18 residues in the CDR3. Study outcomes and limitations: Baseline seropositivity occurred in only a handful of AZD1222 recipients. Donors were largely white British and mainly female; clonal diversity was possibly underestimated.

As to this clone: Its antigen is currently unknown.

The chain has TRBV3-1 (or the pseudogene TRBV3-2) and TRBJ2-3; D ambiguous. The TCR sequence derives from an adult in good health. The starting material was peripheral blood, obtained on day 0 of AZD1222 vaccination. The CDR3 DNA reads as TGTGCCAGCAGCCAAGATCTACGGGTCGCCCGAGAGCGAGATACGCAGTATTTT. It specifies CASSQDLRVARERDTQYF.